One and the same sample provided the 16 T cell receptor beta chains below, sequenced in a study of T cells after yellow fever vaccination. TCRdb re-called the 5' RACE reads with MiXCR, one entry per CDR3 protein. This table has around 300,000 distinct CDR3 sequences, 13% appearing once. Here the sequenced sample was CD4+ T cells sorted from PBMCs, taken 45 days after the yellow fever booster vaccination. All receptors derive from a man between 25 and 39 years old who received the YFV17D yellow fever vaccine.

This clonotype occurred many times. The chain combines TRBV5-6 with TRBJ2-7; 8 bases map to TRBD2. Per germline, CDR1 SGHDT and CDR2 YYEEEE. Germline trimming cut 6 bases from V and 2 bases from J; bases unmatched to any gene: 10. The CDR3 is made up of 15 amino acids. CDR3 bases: TGTGCCAGCACCTTTACAGCGGGGGTCACCTACGAGCAGTACTTC. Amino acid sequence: CASTFTAGVTYEQYF.

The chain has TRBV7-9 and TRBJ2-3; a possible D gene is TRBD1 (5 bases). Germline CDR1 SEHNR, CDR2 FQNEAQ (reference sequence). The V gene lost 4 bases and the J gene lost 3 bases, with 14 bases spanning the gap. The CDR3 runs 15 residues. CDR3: CASSSPGITTDTQYF. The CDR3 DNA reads TGTGCCAGCAGCTCTCCAGGGATCACAACAGATACGCAGTATTTT.

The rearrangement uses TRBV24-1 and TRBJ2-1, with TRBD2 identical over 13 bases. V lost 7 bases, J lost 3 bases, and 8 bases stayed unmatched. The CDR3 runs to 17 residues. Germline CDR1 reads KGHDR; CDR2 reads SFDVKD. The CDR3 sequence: CATRRTWTSGSYNEQFF. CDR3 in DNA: TGTGCCACCAGACGGACCTGGACTAGCGGGAGCTACAATGAGCAGTTCTTC.

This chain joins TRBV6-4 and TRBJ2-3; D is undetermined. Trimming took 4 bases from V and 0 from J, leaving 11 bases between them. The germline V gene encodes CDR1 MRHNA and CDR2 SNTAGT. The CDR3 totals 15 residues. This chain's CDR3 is CASSVGTASTDTQYF. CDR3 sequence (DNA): TGTGCCAGCAGTGTAGGAACAGCTAGCACAGATACGCAGTATTTT.

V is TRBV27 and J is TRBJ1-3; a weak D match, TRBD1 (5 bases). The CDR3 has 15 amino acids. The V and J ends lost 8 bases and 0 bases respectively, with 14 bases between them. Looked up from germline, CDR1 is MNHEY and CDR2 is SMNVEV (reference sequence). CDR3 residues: CASGPGPSSGNTIYF. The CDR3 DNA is TGTGCCAGCGGACCAGGGCCCAGCTCTGGAAACACCATATATTTT.

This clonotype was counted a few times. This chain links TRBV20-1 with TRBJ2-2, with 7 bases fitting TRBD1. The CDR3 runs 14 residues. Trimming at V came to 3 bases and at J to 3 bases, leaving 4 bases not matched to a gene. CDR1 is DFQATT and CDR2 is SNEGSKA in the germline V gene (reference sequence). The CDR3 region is CSASGDSHTGELFF. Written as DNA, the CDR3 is TGCAGTGCTAGCGGGGACAGCCACACCGGGGAGCTGTTTTTT.

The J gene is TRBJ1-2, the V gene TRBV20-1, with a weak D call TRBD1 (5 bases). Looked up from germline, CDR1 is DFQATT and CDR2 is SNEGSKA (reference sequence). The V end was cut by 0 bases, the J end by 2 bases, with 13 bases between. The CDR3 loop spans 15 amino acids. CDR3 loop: CSARDSGRGNYGYTF. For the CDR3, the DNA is TGCAGTGCTAGAGATTCGGGGCGGGGCAACTATGGCTACACCTTC.

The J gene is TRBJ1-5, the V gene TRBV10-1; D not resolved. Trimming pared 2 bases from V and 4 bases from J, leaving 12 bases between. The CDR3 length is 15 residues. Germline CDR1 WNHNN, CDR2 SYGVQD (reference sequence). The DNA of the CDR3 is TGCGCCAGCAGTGAGAGACGTGCGGGGAATCAGCCCCAGCATTTT. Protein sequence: CASSERRAGNQPQHF.

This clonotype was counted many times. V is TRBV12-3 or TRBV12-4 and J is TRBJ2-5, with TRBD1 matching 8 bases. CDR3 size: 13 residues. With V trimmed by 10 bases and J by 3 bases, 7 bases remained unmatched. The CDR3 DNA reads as TGTGCCACCTCGAACAGGGGGGAAGAGACCCAGTACTTC. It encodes CATSNRGEETQYF.

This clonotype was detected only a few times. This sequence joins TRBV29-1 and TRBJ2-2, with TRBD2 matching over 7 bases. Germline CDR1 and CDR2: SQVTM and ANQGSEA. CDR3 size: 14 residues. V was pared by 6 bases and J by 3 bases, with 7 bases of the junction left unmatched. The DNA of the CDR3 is TGCAGCGTAAGGACTAGATTGGACACCGGGGAGCTGTTTTTT. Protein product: CSVRTRLDTGELFF.

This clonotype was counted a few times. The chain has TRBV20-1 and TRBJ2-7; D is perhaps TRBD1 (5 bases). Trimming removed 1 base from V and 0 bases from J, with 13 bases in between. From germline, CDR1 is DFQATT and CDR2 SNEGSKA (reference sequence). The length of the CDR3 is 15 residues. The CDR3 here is CSARATGKSSYEQYF. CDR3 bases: TGCAGTGCTAGAGCTACAGGCAAAAGCTCCTACGAGCAGTACTTC.

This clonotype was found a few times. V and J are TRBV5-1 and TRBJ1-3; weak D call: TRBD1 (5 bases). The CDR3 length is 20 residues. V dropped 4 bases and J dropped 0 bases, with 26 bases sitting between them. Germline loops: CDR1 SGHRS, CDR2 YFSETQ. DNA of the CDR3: TGCGCCAGCAGCCGGCGTCACTCTCCCGGGACGGCGATCTCTGGAAACACCATATATTTT. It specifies CASSRRHSPGTAISGNTIYF.

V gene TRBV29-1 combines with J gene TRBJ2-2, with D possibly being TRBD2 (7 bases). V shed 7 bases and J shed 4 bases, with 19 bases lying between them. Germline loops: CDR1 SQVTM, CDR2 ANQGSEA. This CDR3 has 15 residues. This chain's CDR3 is CSALRAGAGTGELFF. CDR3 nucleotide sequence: TGCAGCGCCCTGAGGGCGGGGGCTGGCACCGGGGAGCTGTTTTTT.

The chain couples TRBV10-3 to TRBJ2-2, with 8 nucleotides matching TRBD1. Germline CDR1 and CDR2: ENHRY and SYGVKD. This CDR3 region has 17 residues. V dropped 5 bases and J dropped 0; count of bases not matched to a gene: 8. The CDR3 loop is CAISRRGQVANTGELFF. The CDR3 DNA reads TGTGCCATCAGTAGACGGGGACAGGTCGCGAACACCGGGGAGCTGTTTTTT.

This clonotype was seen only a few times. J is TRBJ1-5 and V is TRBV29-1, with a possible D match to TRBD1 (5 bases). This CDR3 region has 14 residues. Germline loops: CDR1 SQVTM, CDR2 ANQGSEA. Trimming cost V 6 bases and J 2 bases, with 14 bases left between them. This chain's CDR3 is CSVIVQEGNQPQHF. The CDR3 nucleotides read TGCAGCGTCATAGTACAGGAGGGCAATCAGCCCCAGCATTTT.

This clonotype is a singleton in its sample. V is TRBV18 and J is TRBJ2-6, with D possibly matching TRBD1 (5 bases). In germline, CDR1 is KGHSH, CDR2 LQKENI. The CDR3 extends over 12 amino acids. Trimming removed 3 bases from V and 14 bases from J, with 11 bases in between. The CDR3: CASSPPDSLLTF. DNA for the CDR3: TGTGCCAGCTCACCCCCTGACAGTCTCCTGACTTTC.